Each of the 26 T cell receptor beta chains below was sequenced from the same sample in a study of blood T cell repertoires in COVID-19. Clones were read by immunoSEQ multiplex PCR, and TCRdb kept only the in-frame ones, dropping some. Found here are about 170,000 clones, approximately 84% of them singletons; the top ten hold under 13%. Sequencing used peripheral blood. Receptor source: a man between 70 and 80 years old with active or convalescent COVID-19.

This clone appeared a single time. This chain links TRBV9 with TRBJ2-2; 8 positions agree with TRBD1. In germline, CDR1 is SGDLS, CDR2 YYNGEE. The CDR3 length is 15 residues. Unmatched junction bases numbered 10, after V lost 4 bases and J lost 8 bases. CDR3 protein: CASSPRGQDVGELFF. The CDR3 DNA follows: TGTGCCAGCAGCCCGCGGGGACAGGACGTTGGGGAGCTGTTTTTT.

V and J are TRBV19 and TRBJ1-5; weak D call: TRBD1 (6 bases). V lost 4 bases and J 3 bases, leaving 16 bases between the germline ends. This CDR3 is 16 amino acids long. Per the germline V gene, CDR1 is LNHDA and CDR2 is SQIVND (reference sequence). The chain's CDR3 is CASSNGQHHDNQPQHF. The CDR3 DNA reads TGTGCCAGTAGTAACGGACAGCATCACGACAATCAGCCCCAGCATTTT. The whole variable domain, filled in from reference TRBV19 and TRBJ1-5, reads DGGITQSPKYLFRKEGQNVTLSCEQNLNHDAMYWYRQDPGQGLRLIYYSQIVNDFQKGDIAEGYSVSREKKESFPLTVTSAQKNPTAFYLCASSNGQHHDNQPQHFGDGTRLSIL.

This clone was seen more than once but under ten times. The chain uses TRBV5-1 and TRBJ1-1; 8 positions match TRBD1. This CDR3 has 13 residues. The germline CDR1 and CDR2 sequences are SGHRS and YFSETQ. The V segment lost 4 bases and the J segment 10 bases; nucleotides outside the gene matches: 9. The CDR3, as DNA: TGCGCCAGCAGCCCGGGGCTACAGGGGGTAGCTTTCTTT. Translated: CASSPGLQGVAFF.

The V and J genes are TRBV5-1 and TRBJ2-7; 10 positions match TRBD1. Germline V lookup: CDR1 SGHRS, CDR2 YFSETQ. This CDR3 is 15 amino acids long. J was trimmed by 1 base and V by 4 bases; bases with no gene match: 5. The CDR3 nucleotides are TGCGCCAGCAGCCCCGGGACAGGGGCATCCTACGAGCAGTACTTC. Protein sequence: CASSPGTGASYEQYF.

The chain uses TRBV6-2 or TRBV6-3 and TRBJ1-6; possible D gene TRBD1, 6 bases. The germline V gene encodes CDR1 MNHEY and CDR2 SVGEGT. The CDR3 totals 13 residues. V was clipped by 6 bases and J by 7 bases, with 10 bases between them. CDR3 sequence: CASRYQGNSPLHF. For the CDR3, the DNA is TGTGCCAGCAGATACCAGGGGAATTCACCCCTCCACTTT.

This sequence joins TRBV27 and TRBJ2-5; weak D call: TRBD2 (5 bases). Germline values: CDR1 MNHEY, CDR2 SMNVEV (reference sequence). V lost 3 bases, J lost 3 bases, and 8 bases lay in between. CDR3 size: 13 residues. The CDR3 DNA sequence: TGTGCCAGCAGTTTTCGGGGTGAAGAGACCCAGTACTTC. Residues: CASSFRGEETQYF.

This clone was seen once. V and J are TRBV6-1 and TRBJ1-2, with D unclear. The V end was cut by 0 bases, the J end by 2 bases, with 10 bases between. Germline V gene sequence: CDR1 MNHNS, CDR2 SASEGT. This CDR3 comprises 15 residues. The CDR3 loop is CASSEALGGNYGYTF. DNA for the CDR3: TGTGCCAGCAGTGAAGCGCTAGGCGGGAACTATGGCTACACCTTC.

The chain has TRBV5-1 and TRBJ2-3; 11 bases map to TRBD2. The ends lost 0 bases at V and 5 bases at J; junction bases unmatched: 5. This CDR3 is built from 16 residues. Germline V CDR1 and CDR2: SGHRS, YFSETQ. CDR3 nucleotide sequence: TGCGCCAGCAGCTTGGGGACTAGCGGGTGGGAAGATACGCAGTATTTT. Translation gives CASSLGTSGWEDTQYF.

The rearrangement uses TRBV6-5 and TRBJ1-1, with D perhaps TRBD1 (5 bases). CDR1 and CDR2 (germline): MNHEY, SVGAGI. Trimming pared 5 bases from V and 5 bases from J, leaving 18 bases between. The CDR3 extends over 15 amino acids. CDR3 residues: CASSPRVVRGTEAFF. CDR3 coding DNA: TGTGCCAGCAGTCCCCGGGTGGTTAGGGGAACTGAAGCTTTCTTT.

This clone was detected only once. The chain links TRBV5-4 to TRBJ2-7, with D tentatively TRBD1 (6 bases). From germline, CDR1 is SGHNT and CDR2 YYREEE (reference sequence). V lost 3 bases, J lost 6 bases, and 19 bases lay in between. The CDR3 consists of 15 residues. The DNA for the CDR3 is TGTGCCAGCAGCTCGGACAGACTGCGGTCAGGCGAGCAGTACTTC. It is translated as CASSSDRLRSGEQYF. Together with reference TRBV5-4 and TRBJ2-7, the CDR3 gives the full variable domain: ETGVTQSPTHLIKTRGQQVTLRCSSQSGHNTVSWYQQALGQGPQFIFQYYREEENGRGNFPPRFSGLQFPNYSSELNVNALELDDSALYLCASSSDRLRSGEQYFGPGTRLTVT.

CDR3 loop: CASSQAGQGRTQTNEKLFF. CDR3 nucleotides: TGCGCCAGCAGCCAAGCTGGACAGGGGAGGACGCAAACTAATGAAAAACTGTTTTTT. The V call is TRBV4-3, the J call TRBJ1-4; 9 bases align to TRBD1. This CDR3 has 19 residues. J gave up 1 base and V 1 base, and 10 bases lay outside the gene matches. Germline CDR1 LGHNA, CDR2 YSLEER.

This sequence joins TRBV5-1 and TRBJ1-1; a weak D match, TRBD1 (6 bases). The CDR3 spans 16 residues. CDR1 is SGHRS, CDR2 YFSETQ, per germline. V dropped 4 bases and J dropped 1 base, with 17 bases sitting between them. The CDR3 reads CASSVNSGTQNTEAFF. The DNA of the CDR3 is TGCGCCAGCAGCGTAAATTCCGGGACACAGAACACTGAAGCTTTCTTT.

The CDR3 spells CAWSKLAGARGELFF. The CDR3 DNA reads as TGTGCCTGGAGTAAACTAGCGGGGGCCCGCGGGGAGCTGTTTTTT. V and J are TRBV30 and TRBJ2-2; TRBD2 matches at 11 bases. The germline V gene has CDR1 GTSNPN and CDR2 SVGIG (reference sequence). Trimming cost V 2 bases and J 7 bases; bases outside gene matches: 6. This CDR3 is built from 15 residues.

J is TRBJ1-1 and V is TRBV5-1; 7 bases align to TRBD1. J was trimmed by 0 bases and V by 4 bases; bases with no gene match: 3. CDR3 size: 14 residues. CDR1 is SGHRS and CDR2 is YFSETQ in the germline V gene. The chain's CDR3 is CASSGTVMNTEAFF. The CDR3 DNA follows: TGCGCCAGCAGCGGGACAGTTATGAACACTGAAGCTTTCTTT.

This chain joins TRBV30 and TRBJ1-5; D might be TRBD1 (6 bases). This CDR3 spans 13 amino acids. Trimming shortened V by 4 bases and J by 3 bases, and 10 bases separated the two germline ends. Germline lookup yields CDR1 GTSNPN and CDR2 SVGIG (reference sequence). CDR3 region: CAWTGQNNQPQHF. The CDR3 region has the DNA TGTGCCTGGACTGGACAGAACAATCAGCCCCAGCATTTT.

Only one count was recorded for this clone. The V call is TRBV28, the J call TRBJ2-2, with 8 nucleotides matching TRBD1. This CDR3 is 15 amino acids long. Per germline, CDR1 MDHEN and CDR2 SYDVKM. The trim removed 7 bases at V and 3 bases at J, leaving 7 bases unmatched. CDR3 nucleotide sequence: TGTGCCAGCAAAACACAGGGGGTGCACACCGGGGAGCTGTTTTTT. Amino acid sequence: CASKTQGVHTGELFF.

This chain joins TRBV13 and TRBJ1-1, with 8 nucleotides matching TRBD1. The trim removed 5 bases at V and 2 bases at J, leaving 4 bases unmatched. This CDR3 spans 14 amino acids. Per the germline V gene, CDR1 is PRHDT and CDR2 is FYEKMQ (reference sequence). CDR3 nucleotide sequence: TGTGCCAGCAGCCAAGGACAGGGAAACACTGAAGCTTTCTTT. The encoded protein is CASSQGQGNTEAFF.

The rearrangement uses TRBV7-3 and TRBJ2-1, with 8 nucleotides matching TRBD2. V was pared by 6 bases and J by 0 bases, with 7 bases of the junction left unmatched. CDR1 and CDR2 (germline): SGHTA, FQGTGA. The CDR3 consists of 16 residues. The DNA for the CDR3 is TGTGCCAGCAGTCTCACTAGCGGCACCTCCTACAATGAGCAGTTCTTC. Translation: CASSLTSGTSYNEQFF. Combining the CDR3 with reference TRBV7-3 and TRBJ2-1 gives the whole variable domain GAGVSQTPSNKVTEKGKYVELRCDPISGHTALYWYRQSLGQGPEFLIYFQGTGAADDSGLPNDRFFAVRPEGSVSTLKIQRTERGDSAVYLCASSLTSGTSYNEQFFGPGTRLTVL.

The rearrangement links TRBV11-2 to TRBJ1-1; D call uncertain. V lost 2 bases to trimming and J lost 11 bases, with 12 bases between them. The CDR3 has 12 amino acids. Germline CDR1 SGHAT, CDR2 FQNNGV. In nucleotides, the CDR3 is TGTGCCAGCAGCTTAATTATGGCGCGGGCTTTCTTT. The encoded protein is CASSLIMARAFF.

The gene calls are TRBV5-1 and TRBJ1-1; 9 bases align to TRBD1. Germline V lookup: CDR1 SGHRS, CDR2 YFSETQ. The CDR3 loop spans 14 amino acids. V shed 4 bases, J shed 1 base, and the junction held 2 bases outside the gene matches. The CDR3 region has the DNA TGCGCCAGCAGCGGGGACAGGGCGAACACTGAAGCTTTCTTT. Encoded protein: CASSGDRANTEAFF.

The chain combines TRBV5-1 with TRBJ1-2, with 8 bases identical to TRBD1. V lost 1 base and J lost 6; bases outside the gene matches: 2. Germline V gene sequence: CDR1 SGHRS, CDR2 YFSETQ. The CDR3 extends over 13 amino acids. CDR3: CASSLTGGDGYTF. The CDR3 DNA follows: TGCGCCAGCAGCTTGACAGGGGGAGATGGCTACACCTTC.

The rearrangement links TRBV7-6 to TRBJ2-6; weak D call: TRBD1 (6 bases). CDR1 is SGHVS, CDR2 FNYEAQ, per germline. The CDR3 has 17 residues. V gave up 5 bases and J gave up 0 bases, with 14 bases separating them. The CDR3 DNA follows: TGTGCCAGCAGCGGTGGGGGCCCAAGCTCTGGGGCCAACGTCCTGACTTTC. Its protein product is CASSGGGPSSGANVLTF.

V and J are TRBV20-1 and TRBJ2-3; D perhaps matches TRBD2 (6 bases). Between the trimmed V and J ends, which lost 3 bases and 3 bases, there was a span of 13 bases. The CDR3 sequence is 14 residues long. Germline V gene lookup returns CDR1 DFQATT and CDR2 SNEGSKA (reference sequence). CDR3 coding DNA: TGCAGTGCTAGTGTGGGAGGTAGAACAGATACGCAGTATTTT. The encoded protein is CSASVGGRTDTQYF.

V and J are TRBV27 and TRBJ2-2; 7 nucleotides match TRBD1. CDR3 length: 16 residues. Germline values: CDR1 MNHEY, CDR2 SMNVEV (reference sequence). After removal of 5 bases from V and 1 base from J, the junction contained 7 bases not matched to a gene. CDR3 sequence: CASSTPTGLNTGELFF. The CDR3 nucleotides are TGTGCCAGCAGTACCCCGACAGGGCTGAACACCGGGGAGCTGTTTTTT.

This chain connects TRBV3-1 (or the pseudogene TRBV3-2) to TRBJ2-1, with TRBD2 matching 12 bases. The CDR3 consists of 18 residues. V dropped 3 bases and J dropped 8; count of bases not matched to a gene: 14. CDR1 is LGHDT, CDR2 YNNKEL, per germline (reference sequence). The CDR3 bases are TGTGCCAGCAGCCAGACGACTAGCGGGAGACGACATGAGTATGAGCAGTTCTTC. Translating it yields CASSQTTSGRRHEYEQFF.

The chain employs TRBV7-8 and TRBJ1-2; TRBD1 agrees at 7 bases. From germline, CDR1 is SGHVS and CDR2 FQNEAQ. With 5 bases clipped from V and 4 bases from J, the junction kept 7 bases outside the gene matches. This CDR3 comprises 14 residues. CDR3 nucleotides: TGTGCCAGCAGCCGCCGCGACAGGGCCTATGGCTACACCTTC. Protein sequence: CASSRRDRAYGYTF.